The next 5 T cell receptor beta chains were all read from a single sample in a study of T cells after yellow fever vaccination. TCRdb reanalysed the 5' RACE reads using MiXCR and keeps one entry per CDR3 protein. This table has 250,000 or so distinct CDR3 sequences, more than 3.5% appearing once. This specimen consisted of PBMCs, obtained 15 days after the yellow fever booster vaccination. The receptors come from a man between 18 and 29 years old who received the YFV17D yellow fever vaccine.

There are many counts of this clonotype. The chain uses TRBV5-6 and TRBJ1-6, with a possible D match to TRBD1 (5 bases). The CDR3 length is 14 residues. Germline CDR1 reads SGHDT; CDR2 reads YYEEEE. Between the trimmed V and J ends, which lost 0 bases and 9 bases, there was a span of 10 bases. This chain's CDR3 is CASSLGLGGSPLHF. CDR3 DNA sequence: TGTGCCAGCAGCTTGGGTCTTGGGGGTTCACCCCTCCACTTT.

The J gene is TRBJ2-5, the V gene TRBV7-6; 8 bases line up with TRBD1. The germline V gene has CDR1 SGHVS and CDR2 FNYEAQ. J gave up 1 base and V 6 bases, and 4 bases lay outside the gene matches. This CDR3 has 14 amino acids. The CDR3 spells CASRQDRGQETQYF. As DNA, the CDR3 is TGTGCCAGCAGACAAGACAGGGGCCAAGAGACCCAGTACTTC.

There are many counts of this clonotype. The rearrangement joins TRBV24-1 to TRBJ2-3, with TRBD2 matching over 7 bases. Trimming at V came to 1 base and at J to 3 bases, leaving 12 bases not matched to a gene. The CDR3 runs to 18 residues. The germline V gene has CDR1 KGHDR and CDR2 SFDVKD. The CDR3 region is CATSDLRGAGYGTDTQYF. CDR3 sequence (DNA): TGTGCCACCAGTGATTTACGTGGAGCGGGGTATGGGACAGATACGCAGTATTTT.

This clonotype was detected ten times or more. The CDR3 sequence is CASSQNSHGTDTQYF. As DNA, the CDR3 is TGCGCCAGCAGCCAGAACTCACACGGCACAGATACGCAGTATTTT. The rearrangement links TRBV4-1 to TRBJ2-3; no clear D. CDR1 and CDR2 (germline): MGHRA, YSYEKL. Trimming pared 3 bases from V and 1 base from J, leaving 11 bases between. There are 15 residues in the CDR3.

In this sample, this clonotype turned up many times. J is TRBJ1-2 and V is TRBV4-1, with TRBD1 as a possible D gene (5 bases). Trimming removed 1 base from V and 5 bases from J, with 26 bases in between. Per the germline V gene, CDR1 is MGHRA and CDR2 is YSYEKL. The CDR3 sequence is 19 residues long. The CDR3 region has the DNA TGCGCCAGCAGCCAAGTTTGGGCTGACCAGACTCGGGGGAAATATGGCTACACCTTC. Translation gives CASSQVWADQTRGKYGYTF.